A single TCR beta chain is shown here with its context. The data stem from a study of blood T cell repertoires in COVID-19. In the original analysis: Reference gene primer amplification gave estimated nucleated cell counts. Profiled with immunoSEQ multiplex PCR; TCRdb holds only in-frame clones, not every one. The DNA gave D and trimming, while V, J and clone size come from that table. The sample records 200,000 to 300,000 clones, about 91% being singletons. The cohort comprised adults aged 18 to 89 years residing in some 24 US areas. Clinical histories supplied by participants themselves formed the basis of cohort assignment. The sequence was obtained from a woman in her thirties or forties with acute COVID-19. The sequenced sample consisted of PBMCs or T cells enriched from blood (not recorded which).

CDR3 sequence reads: CATSGTDPRETQYF. The CDR3, as DNA: TGTGCCACCAGTGGCACTGATCCTCGAGAGACCCAGTACTTC. The rearrangement links TRBV24-1 to TRBJ2-5; D ambiguous. The CDR3 runs to 14 residues. Trimming took off 5 bases at V and 4 bases at J, with 13 bases between the two ends. CDR1 and CDR2 from the germline V gene are KGHDR and SFDVKD.